Below, 10 T cell receptor beta chains from the same sample are listed, as sequenced in a study of T cells after yellow fever vaccination. One entry per CDR3 protein results from TCRdb running MiXCR on the 5' RACE reads. The sample has 610,000 or so distinct CDR3 sequences, 9% to 15% seen once. Sequencing used PBMCs, obtained on the day of the yellow fever booster vaccination. The receptors were sampled from a man aged 25 to 40 who received the YFV17D yellow fever vaccine.

This clonotype was recorded many times. The chain employs TRBV20-1 and TRBJ2-3; no clear D. This CDR3 comprises 15 residues. Trimming removed 4 bases from V and 1 base from J, with 15 bases in between. CDR1 and CDR2 from the germline V gene are DFQATT and SNEGSKA (reference sequence). The CDR3 bases are TGCAGTGCTACTTACCCCACCCGGGGCACAGATACGCAGTATTTT. Its protein product is CSATYPTRGTDTQYF.

The J gene is TRBJ1-5, the V gene TRBV6-5; D unresolved. CDR3 length equals 11 residues. The germline V gene encodes CDR1 MNHEY and CDR2 SVGAGI. Trimming removed 8 bases from V and 7 bases from J, with 9 bases in between. This chain's CDR3 is CASETCQPQHF. The CDR3 DNA follows: TGTGCCAGCGAAACATGCCAGCCCCAGCATTTT.

This clonotype was counted only a few times. CDR3 residues: CAWSLTSVEQFF. DNA of the CDR3: TGTGCCTGGAGCCTGACTAGCGTTGAGCAGTTCTTC. V and J are TRBV30 and TRBJ2-1; 8 nucleotides match TRBD2. Per germline, CDR1 GTSNPN and CDR2 SVGIG (reference sequence). The V and J ends lost 3 bases and 9 bases, in that order; junction bases with no gene match: 4. The CDR3 consists of 12 residues.

This clonotype turned up a few times. The chain links TRBV4-1 to TRBJ2-1, with 7 bases aligning to TRBD1. V dropped 3 bases and J dropped 1; count of bases not matched to a gene: 3. The CDR3 length is 15 residues. Looked up from germline, CDR1 is MGHRA and CDR2 is YSYEKL. CDR3 sequence: CASSQNRGSYNEQFF. CDR3 nucleotides: TGCGCCAGCAGCCAGAACAGGGGATCCTACAATGAGCAGTTCTTC.

The V and J genes are TRBV2 and TRBJ2-3, with D uncertain. The length of the CDR3 is 15 residues. Germline CDR1 reads SNHLY; CDR2 reads FYNNEI. Deletions cut 7 bases from V and 1 base from J, with 15 bases between. CDR3 region: CASIIGVSGTDTQYF. The CDR3 DNA follows: TGTGCCAGCATCATAGGAGTGAGTGGCACAGATACGCAGTATTTT.

The chain joins TRBV28 to TRBJ1-6; D remains unclear. The CDR3 covers 16 residues. Germline CDR1 is MDHEN and CDR2 is SYDVKM. Trimming removed 5 bases at V and 5 bases at J, with 16 bases between. This CDR3 reads CASSPLGREDNSPLHF. CDR3 in DNA: TGTGCCAGCAGTCCCCTGGGGAGGGAGGATAATTCACCCCTCCACTTT.

This clonotype has just a few counts. This chain links TRBV6-2 or TRBV6-3 with TRBJ2-7, with 10 nucleotides matching TRBD2. This CDR3 contains 16 residues. V shed 2 bases and J 2 bases; nucleotides not matched to a gene: 6. Per germline, CDR1 MNHEY and CDR2 SVGEGT. CDR3 coding DNA: TGTGCCAGCAGTTACCCCAGGACTAGCGGAACCTACGAGCAGTACTTC. It yields the protein CASSYPRTSGTYEQYF.

This clonotype was detected only a few times. This chain links TRBV18 with TRBJ2-1, with 8 bases fitting TRBD2. This CDR3 region has 17 residues. Germline-derived CDR1 and CDR2 are KGHSH and LQKENI. Unmatched junction bases numbered 10, after V lost 6 bases and J lost 0 bases. The DNA for the CDR3 is TGTGCCAGCTCGGGGGGAGGACTAGCTCCCTCCTACAATGAGCAGTTCTTC. Protein: CASSGGGLAPSYNEQFF.

The chain carries TRBV20-1 and TRBJ2-1, with 12 positions matching TRBD2. Trimming took 5 bases from V and 1 from J; bases not matched to a gene: 9. Germline V lookup: CDR1 DFQATT, CDR2 SNEGSKA (reference sequence). The CDR3 covers 17 residues. The CDR3 loop reads CSASRTSGIQSYNEQFF. The CDR3 nucleotides read TGCAGTGCTTCGAGGACTAGCGGGATCCAATCCTACAATGAGCAGTTCTTC.

This clonotype has a handful of counts. The genes are TRBV28 and TRBJ1-2; tentative D call: TRBD1 (6 bases). The CDR3 sequence is 12 residues long. V gave up 5 bases and J gave up 6 bases, with 10 bases separating them. The germline CDR1 and CDR2 sequences are MDHEN and SYDVKM. Here the CDR3 reads CASSGNRDGYTF. The CDR3 DNA is TGTGCCAGCAGTGGCAACAGGGATGGCTACACCTTC.